This T cell receptor (beta chain) was sequenced during a study of blood T cell repertoires in COVID-19. Study as a whole: Sites in the United States, Italy and Spain provided acute and convalescent COVID-19 samples. Sample material is recorded as cDNA or gDNA derived from T cells, B-cell-depleted T cells, or PBMCs.

Original processing notes: Estimates of nucleated cell counts were drawn from the amplification of reference gene primers. TCRdb's table, derived via immunoSEQ multiplex PCR, lists solely in-frame clones and lacks some. V, J and clone size derive from that table, while D and trimming were established from the DNA sequence. The sample contains fewer than 600,000 clones, roughly nine tenths of which appear only once. V shed 3 bases and J 3 bases; nucleotides not matched to a gene: 2. This CDR3 comprises 15 residues. The germline V gene has CDR1 SGHTA and CDR2 FQGTGA. The specimen sequenced was peripheral blood. This TCR was sampled from a man aged 18 to 29 with COVID-19, enrolled during active disease. The chain is built from TRBV7-3 and TRBJ2-1; 10 positions match TRBD2. CDR3 in DNA: TGTGCCAGCAGCTTCCTAGCGGGAGTCTACAATGAGCAGTTCTTC. Translation gives CASSFLAGVYNEQFF. Variable domain in full (rest from reference TRBV7-3 and TRBJ2-1): GAGVSQTPSNKVTEKGKYVELRCDPISGHTALYWYRQSLGQGPEFLIYFQGTGAADDSGLPNDRFFAVRPEGSVSTLKIQRTERGDSAVYLCASSFLAGVYNEQFFGPGTRLTVL.